A selection of T cell receptor beta chains follows, all from one sample in a study of early T cells in non-severe SARS-CoV-2 infection. TCRdb called the 5' RACE reads again in MiXCR, with one record for every CDR3 protein. This table holds under 70,000 distinct CDR3 sequences, 5.9% found once. This material consisted of whole blood, taken at baseline. All receptors come from an adult who was a healthcare worker with PCR-confirmed SARS-CoV-2 infection or an uninfected control (not recorded which). CDR3s include the opening cysteine and the closing phenylalanine or tryptophan. Each record gives: V gene, CDR3 length, clone size, D gene, J gene, CDR3 DNA, CDR3 protein. The D gene is left open where the match is weak. Size tells how often a clone was seen (once, few, many) or the class of an expanded clone, and some rows leave it out.

v_gene: TRBV7-8
len: 14
abundance: few
d_gene: -
j_gene: TRBJ1-2
CDR3nt: TGTGCCAGCAGACCCCGGTTTTGGGGCAATGGCTACACCTTC
CDR3aa: CASRPRFWGNGYTF

v_gene: TRBV20-1
len: 17
abundance: many
d_gene: -
j_gene: TRBJ1-5
CDR3nt: TGCAGTGCTAGACCCCTCCACAGGGATTACGGCAATCAGCCCCAGCATTTT
CDR3aa: CSARPLHRDYGNQPQHF

v_gene: TRBV10-3
len: 15
abundance: many
d_gene: -
j_gene: TRBJ2-7
CDR3nt: TGTGCCATCAGTGACCCAGGGACGACCGTCTACGAGCAGTACTTC
CDR3aa: CAISDPGTTVYEQYF

v_gene: TRBV10-2
len: 15
abundance: many
d_gene: -
j_gene: TRBJ2-2
CDR3nt: TGCGCCACCAGGGACTGGGACTCAAACACCGGGGAGCTGTTTTTT
CDR3aa: CATRDWDSNTGELFF

v_gene: TRBV3-2
len: 14
abundance: few
d_gene: -
j_gene: TRBJ1-1
CDR3nt: TGTGCCAGCAGCCAAGGCCAGGGAGGGAGAGAAGCTTTCTTT
CDR3aa: CASSQGQGGREAFF

v_gene: TRBV3-2
len: 14
abundance: few
d_gene: -
j_gene: TRBJ2-3
CDR3nt: TGTGCCAGCAGCCAAGCGGGAGTGTCAGATACGCAGTATTTT
CDR3aa: CASSQAGVSDTQYF

v_gene: TRBV28
len: 16
abundance: -
d_gene: -
j_gene: TRBJ1-6
CDR3nt: TGTGCCAGCAGTTCTATGCTGGGGGGCGGTAATTCACCCCTCCACTTT
CDR3aa: CASSSMLGGGNSPLHF

v_gene: TRBV18
len: 13
abundance: many
d_gene: -
j_gene: TRBJ1-5
CDR3nt: TGTGCCAGCTCACCCCATTTCCAGGAGCCCCAGCATTTT
CDR3aa: CASSPHFQEPQHF

v_gene: TRBV10-2
len: 17
abundance: few
d_gene: -
j_gene: TRBJ2-1
CDR3nt: TGCGCCAGCAGGATTAGGGAAGGGCTCCTACGGTTGTATGAGCAGTTCTTC
CDR3aa: CASRIREGLLRLYEQFF

v_gene: TRBV29-1
len: 16
abundance: -
d_gene: TRBD2
j_gene: TRBJ2-1
CDR3nt: TGCAGCGGGCTCGGGACTAGCGGGAGGGCATTCAATGAGCAGTTCTTC
CDR3aa: CSGLGTSGRAFNEQFF

v_gene: TRBV16
len: 14
abundance: many
d_gene: -
j_gene: TRBJ1-3
CDR3nt: TGTGCCAGCTCTCCCGAGGGCTCTGGAAACACCATATATTTT
CDR3aa: CASSPEGSGNTIYF

v_gene: TRBV11-1
len: 13
abundance: many
d_gene: -
j_gene: TRBJ2-3
CDR3nt: TGTGCCAGCAGCTTCGCAGGTCAAGATACGCAGTATTTT
CDR3aa: CASSFAGQDTQYF

v_gene: TRBV5-1
len: 14
abundance: many
d_gene: -
j_gene: TRBJ2-1
CDR3nt: TGCGCCAGCAGCTTGGAAGGGCAGCTCAATGAGCAGTTCTTC
CDR3aa: CASSLEGQLNEQFF

v_gene: TRBV24-1
len: 12
abundance: few
d_gene: -
j_gene: TRBJ2-7
CDR3nt: TGTGCCACCAGTGATACGAACTACGAGCAGTACTTC
CDR3aa: CATSDTNYEQYF

v_gene: TRBV7-9
len: 14
abundance: -
d_gene: -
j_gene: TRBJ2-7
CDR3nt: TGTGCCAGCGCACGCGCGGGGTTATCCTACGAGCAGTACTTC
CDR3aa: CASARAGLSYEQYF

v_gene: TRBV27
len: 16
abundance: -
d_gene: -
j_gene: TRBJ2-1
CDR3nt: TGTGCCAGCAGTATGGCGGCGGGTATTCTTTACAATGAGCAGTTCTTC
CDR3aa: CASSMAAGILYNEQFF

v_gene: TRBV4-1
len: 16
abundance: many
d_gene: TRBD2
j_gene: TRBJ2-1
CDR3nt: TGCGCCAGCAGCCAGACCGGGACTAGCAGTAACAATGAGCAGTTCTTC
CDR3aa: CASSQTGTSSNNEQFF

v_gene: TRBV5-1
len: 15
abundance: many
d_gene: TRBD1
j_gene: TRBJ2-1
CDR3nt: TGCGCCAGCAGCTTGTGGCAGGGGGCTTCCAATGAGCAGTTCTTC
CDR3aa: CASSLWQGASNEQFF

v_gene: TRBV6-5
len: 14
abundance: many
d_gene: -
j_gene: TRBJ2-7
CDR3nt: TGTGCCAGCAGTTACGGGGGGCAAGGCGACGAGCAGTACTTC
CDR3aa: CASSYGGQGDEQYF

v_gene: TRBV7-9
len: 15
abundance: many
d_gene: -
j_gene: TRBJ2-1
CDR3nt: TGTGCCAGCAGCAGTCACAGGAAACCCTACAATGAGCAGTTCTTC
CDR3aa: CASSSHRKPYNEQFF

v_gene: TRBV20-1
len: 19
abundance: many
d_gene: TRBD2
j_gene: TRBJ2-3
CDR3nt: TGCAGTGCTAGATACCCCGGGGCTAGCGGGAGTGTTAGCACAGATACGCAGTATTTT
CDR3aa: CSARYPGASGSVSTDTQYF

v_gene: TRBV6-1
len: 17
abundance: few
d_gene: -
j_gene: TRBJ2-7
CDR3nt: TGTGCCAGTCTTTCCTCAACTGGGGCGGGCACCTCCTACGAGCAGTACTTC
CDR3aa: CASLSSTGAGTSYEQYF

v_gene: TRBV7-9
len: 16
abundance: many
d_gene: -
j_gene: TRBJ1-5
CDR3nt: TGTGCCAGCAGCTTAGGTGGAGAACTTAGCAATCAGCCCCAGCATTTT
CDR3aa: CASSLGGELSNQPQHF

v_gene: TRBV3-1
len: 15
abundance: few
d_gene: -
j_gene: TRBJ2-7
CDR3nt: TGTGCCAGCAGCCAAGAGTTGGGACGGAGCTACGAGCAGTACTTC
CDR3aa: CASSQELGRSYEQYF

v_gene: TRBV19
len: 16
abundance: many
d_gene: -
j_gene: TRBJ2-1
CDR3nt: TGTGCCAGTAGTATAGGGGGGAGAACCGCCTACAATGAGCAGTTCTTC
CDR3aa: CASSIGGRTAYNEQFF

v_gene: TRBV20-1
len: 17
abundance: -
d_gene: TRBD1
j_gene: TRBJ1-5
CDR3nt: TGCAGTGCTAGAGACCTCAGGGGGCGAGTGGGCAATCAGCCCCAGCATTTT
CDR3aa: CSARDLRGRVGNQPQHF

v_gene: TRBV29-1
len: 12
abundance: many
d_gene: -
j_gene: TRBJ2-1
CDR3nt: TGCAGCGTTGTAGGGTCCTACAATGAGCAGTTCTTC
CDR3aa: CSVVGSYNEQFF

v_gene: TRBV7-6
len: 16
abundance: -
d_gene: -
j_gene: TRBJ2-1
CDR3nt: TGTGCCAGCAGCTTTTATGCCGAGGCGGGCTACAATGAGCAGTTCTTC
CDR3aa: CASSFYAEAGYNEQFF

v_gene: TRBV20-1
len: 14
abundance: many
d_gene: -
j_gene: TRBJ2-7
CDR3nt: TGCAGTGCCCCGCCCCCCGGGAAAAACTACGAGCAGTACTTC
CDR3aa: CSAPPPGKNYEQYF

v_gene: TRBV7-2
len: 14
abundance: many
d_gene: TRBD2
j_gene: TRBJ2-7
CDR3nt: TGTGCCAGCAGCTGGACTAGCGGGAGTTACGAGCAGTACTTC
CDR3aa: CASSWTSGSYEQYF

v_gene: TRBV12-3/TRBV12-4
len: 13
abundance: many
d_gene: TRBD1
j_gene: TRBJ2-7
CDR3nt: TGTGCCAGCAGCTCCGGGACAGCCTACGAGCAGTACTTC
CDR3aa: CASSSGTAYEQYF

v_gene: TRBV11-2
len: 16
abundance: many
d_gene: TRBD1
j_gene: TRBJ2-7
CDR3nt: TGTGCCAGCAGCACCGAAACCGGGACAGGCCTCTACGAGCAGTACTTC
CDR3aa: CASSTETGTGLYEQYF

v_gene: TRBV3-1
len: 12
abundance: few
d_gene: -
j_gene: TRBJ2-7
CDR3nt: TGTGCCAGCAGCCGAACCCAATACGAGCAGTACTTC
CDR3aa: CASSRTQYEQYF

v_gene: TRBV7-3
len: 13
abundance: many
d_gene: -
j_gene: TRBJ1-5
CDR3nt: TGTGCCAGCAGCTTAGGGCGCAATCAGCCCCAGCATTTT
CDR3aa: CASSLGRNQPQHF

v_gene: TRBV6-2/TRBV6-3
len: 15
abundance: many
d_gene: -
j_gene: TRBJ2-5
CDR3nt: TGTGCCAGCAAACCCCGGGTTAGCCTCCAAGAGACCCAGTACTTC
CDR3aa: CASKPRVSLQETQYF

v_gene: TRBV7-2
len: 14
abundance: -
d_gene: -
j_gene: TRBJ1-5
CDR3nt: TGTGCCAGCAGCAGCAGCAGCGTCTATCAGCCCCAGCATTTT
CDR3aa: CASSSSSVYQPQHF

v_gene: TRBV7-8
len: 15
abundance: many
d_gene: -
j_gene: TRBJ2-1
CDR3nt: TGTGCCAGCAGCTTAGAGTTTCGGGGGGCGGTCGAGCAGTTCTTC
CDR3aa: CASSLEFRGAVEQFF

v_gene: TRBV11-1
len: 14
abundance: -
d_gene: -
j_gene: TRBJ2-7
CDR3nt: TGTGCCAGCAGCCTTAGGGACACCTCCTACGAGCAGTACTTC
CDR3aa: CASSLRDTSYEQYF

v_gene: TRBV6-5
len: 17
abundance: many
d_gene: -
j_gene: TRBJ2-7
CDR3nt: TGTGCCAGCAGTTACTCGATTGGCGGGTCTAGCTCCTACGAGCAGTACTTC
CDR3aa: CASSYSIGGSSSYEQYF

v_gene: TRBV5-4
len: 15
abundance: few
d_gene: -
j_gene: TRBJ2-3
CDR3nt: TGTGCCAGCAGCTTGGCTGTCGGAAGCACAGATACGCAGTATTTT
CDR3aa: CASSLAVGSTDTQYF

v_gene: TRBV29-1
len: 14
abundance: many
d_gene: TRBD2
j_gene: TRBJ2-1
CDR3nt: TGCAGCGTGGGGACTAGCGGGAGGGCTGATGAGCAGTTCTTC
CDR3aa: CSVGTSGRADEQFF

v_gene: TRBV7-9
len: 19
abundance: many
d_gene: TRBD2
j_gene: TRBJ2-7
CDR3nt: TGTGCCAGCAGCCCTCCGGGGAGTAGCGGGAAATCGTTGGGCTACGAGCAGTACTTC
CDR3aa: CASSPPGSSGKSLGYEQYF

v_gene: TRBV7-8
len: 14
abundance: many
d_gene: -
j_gene: TRBJ2-3
CDR3nt: TGTGCCAGCAGCTTAGTCACCAACACAGATACGCAGTATTTT
CDR3aa: CASSLVTNTDTQYF

v_gene: TRBV7-6
len: 21
abundance: many
d_gene: TRBD2
j_gene: TRBJ2-3
CDR3nt: TGTGCCAGCAGCTTAGAGGGCTCATATCCCGGACTAGCTGTGAGCACAGATACGCAGTATTTT
CDR3aa: CASSLEGSYPGLAVSTDTQYF

v_gene: TRBV7-9
len: 17
abundance: -
d_gene: TRBD1
j_gene: TRBJ2-2
CDR3nt: TGTGCCAGCAGCGCTCGACAGGGGGCTAACTACACCGGGGAGCTGTTTTTT
CDR3aa: CASSARQGANYTGELFF

v_gene: TRBV5-1
len: 16
abundance: few
d_gene: TRBD2
j_gene: TRBJ2-3
CDR3nt: TGCGCCAGCAGCCCTGGTTCTAGCGGGATCTCAGATACGCAGTATTTT
CDR3aa: CASSPGSSGISDTQYF

v_gene: TRBV6-1
len: 14
abundance: many
d_gene: -
j_gene: TRBJ1-3
CDR3nt: TGTGCCAGCAGTGAAAGGGGCTCTGGAAACACCATATATTTT
CDR3aa: CASSERGSGNTIYF

v_gene: TRBV18
len: 14
abundance: many
d_gene: TRBD2
j_gene: TRBJ2-5
CDR3nt: TGTGCCAGCTCAATAGCGGGAGGCGCAGAGACCCAGTACTTC
CDR3aa: CASSIAGGAETQYF

v_gene: TRBV2
len: 11
abundance: few
d_gene: -
j_gene: TRBJ1-5
CDR3nt: TGTGCCAGCAGTCAGACCCAAGCCCAGCATTTT
CDR3aa: CASSQTQAQHF

v_gene: TRBV28
len: 14
abundance: -
d_gene: -
j_gene: TRBJ1-6
CDR3nt: TGTGCCAGCAGTTCACAGGGTAGGGGGTCACCCCTCCACTTT
CDR3aa: CASSSQGRGSPLHF

v_gene: TRBV20-1
len: 14
abundance: many
d_gene: TRBD1
j_gene: TRBJ1-2
CDR3nt: TGCAGTGCTCATAACAGGGGGAATAACTATGGCTACACCTTC
CDR3aa: CSAHNRGNNYGYTF

v_gene: TRBV11-2
len: 15
abundance: many
d_gene: -
j_gene: TRBJ1-1
CDR3nt: TGTGCCACCAAAGCTATGTCAGGAGGGACCACTGAAGCTTTCTTT
CDR3aa: CATKAMSGGTTEAFF

v_gene: TRBV7-9
len: 17
abundance: many
d_gene: TRBD1
j_gene: TRBJ1-1
CDR3nt: TGTGCCAGCAGCCCACTAGGACAGGGGAGGTCTCCTCTTGAAGCTTTCTTT
CDR3aa: CASSPLGQGRSPLEAFF

v_gene: TRBV28
len: 13
abundance: many
d_gene: -
j_gene: TRBJ2-3
CDR3nt: TGTGCCAGCAGTTTAGAGGACAGTCGGAGAAAGTATTTT
CDR3aa: CASSLEDSRRKYF

v_gene: TRBV4-3
len: 13
abundance: -
d_gene: -
j_gene: TRBJ2-3
CDR3nt: TGCGCCAGCAGCCAACGTACGGGAGATACGCAGTATTTT
CDR3aa: CASSQRTGDTQYF

v_gene: TRBV4-3
len: 16
abundance: -
d_gene: -
j_gene: TRBJ2-1
CDR3nt: TGCGCCAGCAACCAAGTTCTTCTATCCGGGAACAATGAGCAGTTCTTC
CDR3aa: CASNQVLLSGNNEQFF

v_gene: TRBV10-3
len: 14
abundance: many
d_gene: TRBD2
j_gene: TRBJ2-1
CDR3nt: TGTGCCATCAGTGGCGGGACTACGACCAATGAGCAGTTCTTC
CDR3aa: CAISGGTTTNEQFF

v_gene: TRBV4-3
len: 16
abundance: many
d_gene: TRBD2
j_gene: TRBJ2-3
CDR3nt: TGCGCCAGCAGCCAAGGATCTAGCGGGCTCACAGATACGCAGTATTTT
CDR3aa: CASSQGSSGLTDTQYF